This TCR beta chain was observed in a study of control samples from healthy donors and cancer patients. Here immunoSEQ multiplex PCR was the method, and the copy in TCRdb shows in-frame clones only, minus some. Here the sample spans around 75,000 clones, over 80% being singletons. Germline V gives CDR1 SGHRS, CDR2 YFSETQ. Trimming removed 4 bases from V and 1 base from J; junction bases left unmatched: 8. The CDR3 runs to 16 residues. The chain has TRBV5-1 and TRBJ1-3, with 7 bases that match TRBD1. The sequencing sample was made of blood. The sequence was collected from an older woman in good health. The CDR3 is CASSPRQGGSGNTIYF. The DNA for the CDR3 is TGCGCCAGCAGCCCACGACAGGGTGGGTCTGGAAACACCATATATTTT.